This TCR beta chain was recovered during a study of PD-1 blockade in classical Hodgkin lymphoma. Study findings and constraints: Unlike CD8+ TCR diversity, which did not rise significantly by C4D1, CD4+ TCR diversity did. Anyone who began nivolumab under 1 year after ASCT was excluded. The study found complete responders had baseline diversity similar to newly diagnosed patients.

Turning to this clone: Its antigen is not known.

CDR3 length: 14 amino acids. Trimming took 6 bases from V and 8 from J; bases not matched to a gene: 11. Germline V gene data show CDR1 as SGHDT and CDR2 as YYEEEE. Data came from immunoSEQ multiplex PCR; TCRdb stores just in-frame clones and leaves some out. The sample includes about 43,000 clones, roughly 70% of them seen just once. Each patient experienced a relapse that followed autologous stem cell transplantation, and brentuximab vedotin exposure varied. The chain employs TRBV5-6 and TRBJ1-2; 9 bases are shared with TRBD1. Source: peripheral blood mononuclear cells (PBMCs), taken before the second cycle of nivolumab. The source of this sequence is a human donor with classical Hodgkin lymphoma. In DNA form, the CDR3 reads TGTGCCAGCACCTCGTTACAGGGGGCGCTGGGCTACACCTTC. This gives the protein CASTSLQGALGYTF.